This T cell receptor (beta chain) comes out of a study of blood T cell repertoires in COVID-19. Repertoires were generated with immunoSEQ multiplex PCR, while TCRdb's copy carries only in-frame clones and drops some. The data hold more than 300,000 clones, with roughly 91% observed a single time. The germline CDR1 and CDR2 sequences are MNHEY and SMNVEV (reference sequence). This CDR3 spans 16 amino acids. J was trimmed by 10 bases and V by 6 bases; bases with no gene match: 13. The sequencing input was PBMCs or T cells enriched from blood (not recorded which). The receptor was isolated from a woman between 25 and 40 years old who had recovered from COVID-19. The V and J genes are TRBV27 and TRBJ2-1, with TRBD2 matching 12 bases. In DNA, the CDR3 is TGTGCCAGCAGCCCAACCCGACTAGCGGGAGTCGGAGAGCAGTTCTTC. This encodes CASSPTRLAGVGEQFF.